These 17 T cell receptor beta chains were sequenced from one sample in a study of T cells in Graves' hyperthyroidism and ophthalmopathy. The TCR beta CDR3 regions underwent amplification using RNA transcripts as the source. First-round RT-PCR with HTBI primers amplified the TCR CDR3 region. MiXCR, run by TCRdb on the multiplex PCR reads, gives a single entry per CDR3 protein. Of roughly 500,000 distinct CDR3 sequences listed, about 20% are singletons. The sample was blood. The receptor set was obtained from a woman in her 70s with Graves' ophthalmopathy.

The chain is built from TRBV7-2 and TRBJ2-7; no clear D gene. V lost 3 bases, J lost 2 bases, and 11 bases lay in between. The germline gives CDR1 SGHTA, CDR2 FQGNSA. The CDR3 has 14 amino acids. CDR3 in DNA: TGTGCCAGCAGCTTCGGGTTCCCTCCCTACGAGCAGTACTTC. Protein: CASSFGFPPYEQYF.

This clonotype has more than one count but fewer than ten. The chain recombines TRBV6-1 with TRBJ1-2, with 7 bases that match TRBD1. The CDR3 length is 13 residues. J was trimmed by 6 bases and V by 6 bases; bases with no gene match: 7. CDR1 is MNHNS, CDR2 SASEGT, per germline. CDR3 loop: CASSYQGGHGYTF. CDR3 nucleotides: TGTGCCAGCAGCTACCAAGGGGGCCATGGCTACACCTTC.

The rearrangement uses TRBV5-8 and TRBJ2-4; D might be TRBD1 or TRBD2, each matching 5 bases. This CDR3 is built from 15 residues. The germline gives CDR1 SGHTS, CDR2 YDEGEE. The V and J ends lost 2 bases and 1 base respectively, with 10 bases between them. CDR3 coding DNA: TGTGCCAGCAGCTTCGAGGGGTTTGCCAAAAACATTCAGTACTTC. Encoded protein: CASSFEGFAKNIQYF.

The V call is TRBV20-1, the J call TRBJ1-5; D not certain. Germline CDR1 is DFQATT and CDR2 is SNEGSKA (reference sequence). This CDR3 has 14 residues. The V gene lost 6 bases and the J gene lost 3 bases, with 15 bases spanning the gap. This chain's CDR3 is CSASRGRPNQPQHF. CDR3 DNA sequence: TGCAGTGCCTCCCGAGGGAGGCCCAATCAGCCCCAGCATTTT.

This clonotype was detected many times. This chain connects TRBV20-1 to TRBJ1-1, with D maybe TRBD1 (5 bases). Germline CDR1 DFQATT, CDR2 SNEGSKA (reference sequence). This CDR3 contains 14 residues. Trimming removed 0 bases at V and 1 base at J, with 9 bases between. The CDR3 DNA reads TGCAGTGCTAGAGATGGGGGAGGGAACACTGAAGCTTTCTTT. Translation gives CSARDGGGNTEAFF.

This clonotype was counted only a few times. The gene calls are TRBV10-3 and TRBJ2-5, with 7 positions matching TRBD1. The CDR3 length is 17 residues. CDR1 ENHRY and CDR2 SYGVKD come from the germline V gene. Trimming removed 4 bases from V and 1 base from J; junction bases left unmatched: 12. DNA of the CDR3: TGTGCCATCAGTGCCAAGGGTCGACAGGGCCCCCAAGAGACCCAGTACTTC. Translated, it gives CAISAKGRQGPQETQYF.

There are many counts of this clonotype. V is TRBV6-6 and J is TRBJ2-5, with 7 bases that match TRBD2. Germline CDR1 MNHNY, CDR2 SVGAGI (reference sequence). The CDR3 extends over 15 amino acids. Trimming cost V 0 bases and J 2 bases; bases outside gene matches: 3. CDR3 in DNA: TGTGCCAGCAGTTACTCATGGACTAGGCAAGAGACCCAGTACTTC. Its translation is CASSYSWTRQETQYF.

On this clonotype: A much larger clone lies a single base off, so this may be a read error. Because it lacks the conserved phenylalanine or tryptophan at the end, this CDR3 is likely a read error. The J gene is TRBJ1-5, the V gene TRBV11-2; TRBD1 is a possible D gene (5 bases). The CDR3 loop spans 16 amino acids. Germline CDR1 SGHAT, CDR2 FQNNGV. The ends were cut back, 1 base at V and 3 bases at J, with 13 bases in the middle. The CDR3 protein is CASSLGRDPHNQPQHL. DNA for the CDR3: TGTGCCAGCAGCTTAGGCAGGGACCCCCACAATCAGCCCCAGCATCTT.

This clonotype was recorded only once. Compared with germline, one end of the junction differs, possibly owing to a read error. This chain joins TRBV28 and TRBJ1-6; D not resolved. This CDR3 contains 15 residues. Germline lookup yields CDR1 MDHEN and CDR2 SYDVKM. The DNA for the CDR3 is TGTGCCAGCAGGTTATCTCTTGGCCGGTCCGGCCCCCTCCACTTT. Its protein product is CASRLSLGRSGPLHF.

V is TRBV27 and J is TRBJ1-6; 9 bases line up with TRBD1. V gave up 6 bases and J gave up 7 bases; unmatched junction bases: 7. The CDR3 extends over 15 amino acids. CDR1 is MNHEY, CDR2 SMNVEV, per germline (reference sequence). Written as DNA, the CDR3 is TGTGCCAGCAGGGCCTGGACAGGGGTGAATTCACCCCTCCACTTT. It translates to CASRAWTGVNSPLHF.

This clonotype was recorded at least ten times. This chain connects TRBV12-3 or TRBV12-4 to TRBJ2-7; no firm D call. This CDR3 is 13 amino acids long. V was trimmed by 0 bases and J by 6 bases, leaving 9 bases between them. The CDR3 sequence is CASSLAGYSEQYF. CDR3 nucleotides: TGTGCCAGCAGTTTAGCTGGATACTCCGAGCAGTACTTC.

There are many counts of this clonotype. The V gene is TRBV5-1, the J gene TRBJ2-7; D might be TRBD1 (6 bases). CDR3 length: 14 amino acids. V was cut by 0 bases and J by 5 bases, with 12 bases left in between. Germline V gene data show CDR1 as SGHRS and CDR2 as YFSETQ. CDR3 amino acids: CASSLVQGTHEQYF. CDR3 sequence (DNA): TGCGCCAGCAGCTTGGTGCAGGGGACACACGAGCAGTACTTC.

The chain employs TRBV6-1 and TRBJ1-5, with 7 bases aligning to TRBD1. V lost 7 bases, J lost 0 bases, and 9 bases stayed unmatched. This CDR3 has 16 amino acids. Germline assignment: CDR1 MNHNS and CDR2 SASEGT. The CDR3: CASKLQGVYSNQPQHF. The CDR3 DNA reads as TGTGCCAGCAAACTCCAGGGGGTGTATAGCAATCAGCCCCAGCATTTT.

In its sample, this clonotype was seen once. The J gene is TRBJ1-5, the V gene TRBV28; 10 bases match TRBD1. This CDR3 region has 17 residues. Germline V CDR1 and CDR2: MDHEN, SYDVKM. With V trimmed by 4 bases and J by 6 bases, 12 bases remained unmatched. The CDR3 region is CASSSSAGQGNSQPQHF. The CDR3 DNA follows: TGTGCCAGCAGTTCCTCAGCGGGACAGGGGAATAGTCAGCCCCAGCATTTT.

The CDR3 loop reads CASSQVGGAGIQYF. DNA of the CDR3: TGCGCCAGCAGCCAAGTAGGAGGGGCGGGCATTCAGTACTTC. The chain is built from TRBV4-1 and TRBJ2-4, with a tentative D call TRBD2 (6 bases). The V end was cut by 1 base, the J end by 9 bases, with 13 bases between. Germline V gene lookup returns CDR1 MGHRA and CDR2 YSYEKL. The CDR3 covers 14 residues.

Ten or more counts support this clonotype. This chain joins TRBV2 and TRBJ1-1; TRBD1 matches 10 bases. V was pared by 4 bases and J by 5 bases, with 1 base of the junction left unmatched. CDR1 SNHLY and CDR2 FYNNEI come from the germline V gene. The CDR3 extends over 13 amino acids. This CDR3 is CASSGDRGTEAFF. CDR3 nucleotides: TGTGCCAGCAGTGGGGACAGGGGTACTGAAGCTTTCTTT.

The rearrangement joins TRBV28 to TRBJ2-1; possibly TRBD2 for D (6 bases). The CDR3 totals 14 residues. V shed 7 bases and J shed 10 bases, with 20 bases lying between them. Germline loops: CDR1 MDHEN, CDR2 SYDVKM. CDR3 in DNA: TGTGCCAGCACAGGGACTCCCCAATTAGGGGAGCAGTTCTTC. It encodes CASTGTPQLGEQFF.